This TCR beta chain emerged from a study of immune evolution from preneoplasia to lung adenocarcinoma. Clones were read by immunoSEQ multiplex PCR, and TCRdb kept only the in-frame ones, dropping some. Of under 7,000 clones listed, 65% to 80% are singletons. The CDR3 covers 16 residues. The V gene's germline CDR1 is SGDLS and CDR2 YYNGEE. V was pared by 3 bases and J by 0 bases, with 5 bases of the junction left unmatched. This TCR derives from a donor at least 70 years old with lung adenocarcinoma. The sequenced material came from FFPE lung adenocarcinoma in situ tissue. The rearrangement uses TRBV9 and TRBJ1-3; 8 bases agree with TRBD1. This CDR3 is CASSERQGTSGNTIYF. CDR3 in DNA: TGTGCCAGCAGCGAAAGACAGGGGACCTCTGGAAACACCATATATTTT.